A single sample is the source of the 30 T cell receptor beta chains below, sequenced in a study of T cells in Graves' hyperthyroidism and ophthalmopathy. RNA transcripts yielded amplified TCR beta CDR3 regions. An initial round of RT-PCR targeting the TCR CDR3 relied on the HTBI primer set. TCRdb re-called the multiplex PCR reads through MiXCR, storing one row per CDR3 protein. In the table there are around 690,000 distinct CDR3 sequences, around 16% of which are singletons. Sequences were obtained from blood. These receptors were collected from a man aged 45 to 65 with Graves' hyperthyroidism.

This clonotype was observed many times. The V gene is TRBV6-1, the J gene TRBJ1-5; D may be TRBD1 (6 bases). CDR3 length: 15 residues. Germline V CDR1 and CDR2: MNHNS, SASEGT. V was clipped by 9 bases and J by 0 bases, with 15 bases between them. The CDR3 sequence: CASRIRTVSNQPQHF. The DNA of the CDR3 is TGTGCCAGTCGCATACGGACAGTTAGCAATCAGCCCCAGCATTTT.

V usage is TRBV9 and J usage is TRBJ2-1; TRBD2 matches 7 bases. The CDR3 spans 15 residues. The germline V gene encodes CDR1 SGDLS and CDR2 YYNGEE. V lost 2 bases to trimming and J lost 6 bases; unmatched junction nucleotides: 8. CDR3 DNA sequence: TGTGCCAGCAGCGTTAGCGGGCGGTTAGGCAATGAGCAGTTCTTC. It encodes CASSVSGRLGNEQFF.

This clonotype occurred many times. J is TRBJ2-1 and V is TRBV10-3, with 11 bases that match TRBD1. With 4 bases clipped from V and 8 bases from J, the junction kept 10 bases outside the gene matches. Looked up from germline, CDR1 is ENHRY and CDR2 is SYGVKD. The CDR3 totals 16 residues. The CDR3 coding sequence is TGTGCCATCAGTGGAAGGGGGGACAGGGGGTTGCATGAGCAGTTCTTC. This encodes CAISGRGDRGLHEQFF.

The genes are TRBV4-1 and TRBJ2-7; the D gene is possibly TRBD2 (6 bases). Trimming pared 4 bases from V and 6 bases from J, leaving 19 bases between. Germline CDR1 is MGHRA and CDR2 is YSYEKL. The CDR3 spans 15 residues. The CDR3 coding sequence is TGCGCCAGCAGCCCTATCACCGGGAGATCGCGCGAGCAGTACTTC. Protein product: CASSPITGRSREQYF.

This clonotype turned up a few times. V gene TRBV9 combines with J gene TRBJ2-1; weak D call: TRBD1 (6 bases). The CDR3 consists of 14 residues. V shed 0 bases and J shed 5 bases, with 9 bases lying between them. Per germline, CDR1 SGDLS and CDR2 YYNGEE. CDR3 nucleotides: TGTGCCAGCAGCGTAGTGGACAGAGACAATGAGCAGTTCTTC. Encoded protein: CASSVVDRDNEQFF.

This sequence joins TRBV20-1 and TRBJ2-7; D may be TRBD1 or TRBD2 (5 bases each). Per the germline V gene, CDR1 is DFQATT and CDR2 is SNEGSKA (reference sequence). V gave up 0 bases and J gave up 4 bases, with 19 bases separating them. The CDR3 is made up of 16 amino acids. CDR3 region: CSARDPTFSGRYEQYF. Written as DNA, the CDR3 is TGCAGTGCTAGAGATCCGACTTTCTCGGGGCGTTACGAGCAGTACTTC.

The chain recombines TRBV6-1 with TRBJ1-4; D is perhaps TRBD1 (5 bases). Trimming pared 7 bases from V and 4 bases from J, leaving 7 bases between. Germline-derived CDR1 and CDR2 are MNHNS and SASEGT. The CDR3 totals 12 residues. The CDR3 DNA sequence: TGTGCCAGCATGGGACTTAATGAAAAACTGTTTTTT. Protein: CASMGLNEKLFF.

This clonotype came up many times. The chain uses TRBV13 and TRBJ2-7; no clear D gene. CDR1 is PRHDT, CDR2 FYEKMQ, per germline (reference sequence). There are 12 residues in the CDR3. Trimming cost V 5 bases and J 2 bases, with 7 bases left between them. CDR3 coding DNA: TGTGCCAGCAGCGTCGAGACCTACGAGCAGTACTTC. Protein: CASSVETYEQYF.

This clonotype was counted many times. The J gene is TRBJ1-1, the V gene TRBV3-1; TRBD1 is a possible D gene (5 bases). The V gene lost 2 bases and the J gene lost 5 bases, with 15 bases spanning the gap. From germline, CDR1 is LGHDT and CDR2 YNNKEL (reference sequence). The CDR3 has 15 residues. The CDR3: CASSQIGAGITEAFF. CDR3 nucleotides: TGTGCCAGCAGCCAAATAGGGGCAGGGATTACTGAAGCTTTCTTT.

The chain joins TRBV7-8 to TRBJ2-7; TRBD2 matches 7 bases. The CDR3 totals 14 residues. V lost 5 bases and J lost 2; bases outside the gene matches: 6. In germline, CDR1 is SGHVS, CDR2 FQNEAQ. For the CDR3, the DNA is TGTGCCAGCAGCACCAGCGGGACCACCTACGAGCAGTACTTC. Translation gives CASSTSGTTYEQYF.

This clonotype has more than one count but fewer than ten. The rearrangement links TRBV12-3 or TRBV12-4 to TRBJ2-7, with D possibly being TRBD2 (6 bases). The V and J ends lost 7 bases and 2 bases respectively, with 15 bases between them. This CDR3 has 14 residues. The CDR3 region has the DNA TGTGCCAGCACCATTGGGGACTCCACCTACGAGCAGTACTTC. It yields the protein CASTIGDSTYEQYF.

This clonotype was seen a handful of times. The V call is TRBV19, the J call TRBJ2-1, with 7 bases that match TRBD2. Germline-derived CDR1 and CDR2 are LNHDA and SQIVND (reference sequence). J gave up 4 bases and V 1 base, and 7 bases lay outside the gene matches. The CDR3 has 16 residues. In DNA form, the CDR3 reads TGTGCCAGTAGTATAGTGGGGGGAGGGCCGTACAATGAGCAGTTCTTC. It encodes CASSIVGGGPYNEQFF.

This clonotype was seen repeatedly, ten times or more. This chain connects TRBV2 to TRBJ1-5; possible D gene TRBD1, 6 bases. The V and J ends lost 7 bases and 1 base respectively, with 17 bases between them. Looked up from germline, CDR1 is SNHLY and CDR2 is FYNNEI. The CDR3 is 16 amino acids. The CDR3 is CASTRGGTQSNQPQHF. The DNA of the CDR3 is TGTGCCAGCACCCGGGGCGGGACACAAAGCAATCAGCCCCAGCATTTT.

This clonotype was counted many times. V and J are TRBV28 and TRBJ1-1; tentative D call: TRBD1 (5 bases). The germline V gene has CDR1 MDHEN and CDR2 SYDVKM. The CDR3 covers 17 residues. V lost 4 bases to trimming and J lost 5 bases, with 23 bases between them. DNA for the CDR3: TGTGCCAGCAGTTCATACCGGGACCCAGGCTTCGGAACTGAAGCTTTCTTT. Translation: CASSSYRDPGFGTEAFF.

The genes are TRBV4-1 and TRBJ1-2, with 7 positions matching TRBD1. CDR1 MGHRA and CDR2 YSYEKL come from the germline V gene. With V trimmed by 0 bases and J by 7 bases, 17 bases remained unmatched. The CDR3 is 18 residues long. The CDR3 region is CASSQDPMITGEFFGYTF. CDR3 in DNA: TGCGCCAGCAGCCAAGACCCGATGATTACAGGGGAATTTTTTGGCTACACCTTC.

This clonotype was observed at least ten times. The chain employs TRBV28 and TRBJ2-1; 10 bases are shared with TRBD2. After removal of 5 bases from V and 7 bases from J, the junction contained 8 bases not matched to a gene. The CDR3 totals 15 residues. Germline V gene sequence: CDR1 MDHEN, CDR2 SYDVKM. The CDR3 loop reads CASSPGTSVMNEQFF. CDR3 sequence (DNA): TGTGCCAGCAGTCCAGGGACTAGCGTAATGAATGAGCAGTTCTTC.

This clonotype was found many times. The CDR3 region has the DNA TGTGCCAGCAGTTTCGGCAGGACGACTTCGAAAGAATCCTACGAGCAGTACTTC. It encodes CASSFGRTTSKESYEQYF. The gene calls are TRBV27 and TRBJ2-7; D uncertain. The CDR3 is made up of 18 amino acids. V was cut by 3 bases and J by 1 base, with 22 bases left in between. The germline V gene encodes CDR1 MNHEY and CDR2 SMNVEV (reference sequence).

The rearrangement uses TRBV6-2 or TRBV6-3 and TRBJ2-7; perhaps TRBD2 as D (5 bases). Trimming removed 0 bases at V and 3 bases at J, with 12 bases between. The length of the CDR3 is 15 residues. Germline V CDR1 and CDR2: MNHEY, SVGEGT. The CDR3 reads CASSYSLLGDYEQYF. The CDR3 DNA is TGTGCCAGCAGTTACTCGTTGTTGGGAGACTACGAGCAGTACTTC.

This clonotype came up a few times. The chain has TRBV27 and TRBJ2-2; 7 bases map to TRBD2. The CDR3 contains 16 residues. V lost 1 base, J lost 4 bases, and 6 bases stayed unmatched. Germline CDR1 reads MNHEY; CDR2 reads SMNVEV (reference sequence). The CDR3 protein is CASSLFGTTPTGELFF. DNA of the CDR3: TGTGCCAGCAGTTTATTCGGGACTACCCCCACCGGGGAGCTGTTTTTT.

This clonotype showed up just a few times. The chain recombines TRBV12-3 or TRBV12-4 with TRBJ1-1; 10 bases line up with TRBD1. The CDR3 has 14 amino acids. J gave up 8 bases and V 6 bases, and 9 bases lay outside the gene matches. The CDR3 bases are TGTGCCAGCAGCCGCGGGACAGGGGTTGGGGAAGCTTTCTTT. It specifies CASSRGTGVGEAFF.

The rearrangement joins TRBV2 to TRBJ2-1, with TRBD2 identical over 8 bases. In germline, CDR1 is SNHLY, CDR2 FYNNEI. The CDR3 consists of 14 residues. J lost 7 bases, V lost 4 bases, and 6 bases had no gene match. The CDR3 region is CASSGTSGSNEQFF. The CDR3, as DNA: TGTGCCAGCAGTGGAACTAGCGGATCGAATGAGCAGTTCTTC.

This clonotype was counted many times. The chain employs TRBV5-4 and TRBJ1-1; D may be TRBD1 (5 bases). CDR3 length: 16 amino acids. Trimming stripped 0 bases from V and 1 base from J, with 13 bases between. CDR1 SGHNT and CDR2 YYREEE come from the germline V gene (reference sequence). Here the CDR3 DNA reads TGTGCCAGCAGCTTGGCCTTCGGGGCCCAGAACACTGAAGCTTTCTTT. It is translated as CASSLAFGAQNTEAFF.

With regard to this clonotype: This may be a read error: a much more frequent sequence differs by one nucleotide. The chain carries TRBV20-1 and TRBJ2-1, with D perhaps TRBD1 (6 bases). From germline, CDR1 is DFQATT and CDR2 SNEGSKA (reference sequence). The CDR3 totals 13 residues. The CDR3 protein is CSASGTYYHEQFF. CDR3 DNA: TGCAGTGCTAGCGGGACATACTACCATGAGCAGTTCTTC.

CDR3 in amino acids: CASSIKGSYNEQFF. Written as DNA, the CDR3 is TGTGCCAGTAGTATCAAAGGCTCTTACAATGAGCAGTTCTTC. The chain has TRBV19 and TRBJ2-1; no reliable D call. CDR1 and CDR2 from the germline V gene are LNHDA and SQIVND (reference sequence). The CDR3 has 14 residues. Trimming shortened V by 3 bases and J by 4 bases, and 10 bases separated the two germline ends.

This clonotype was found a few times. V usage is TRBV29-1 and J usage is TRBJ2-2; D is undetermined. Germline V gene lookup returns CDR1 SQVTM and CDR2 ANQGSEA. Trimming cost V 4 bases and J 0 bases, with 6 bases left between them. This CDR3 contains 13 residues. For the CDR3, the DNA is TGCAGCGTTGTTACCTCGAACACCGGGGAGCTGTTTTTT. Protein product: CSVVTSNTGELFF.

The chain has TRBV4-1 and TRBJ2-1; D is tentatively TRBD1 or TRBD2 (7 bases each). V was shortened by 3 bases and J by 8 bases, with 20 bases between the two germline ends. The V gene's germline CDR1 is MGHRA and CDR2 YSYEKL. CDR3 length: 16 residues. CDR3: CASSQPQGFAGDEQFF. In nucleotides, the CDR3 is TGCGCCAGCAGCCAGCCACAGGGGTTTGCGGGGGATGAGCAGTTCTTC.

This chain connects TRBV19 to TRBJ2-2, with no clear D. The CDR3 is 13 residues long. Germline CDR1 and CDR2: LNHDA and SQIVND (reference sequence). Trimming took off 0 bases at V and 7 bases at J, with 6 bases between the two ends. In DNA, the CDR3 is TGTGCCAGTAGTATAGATGCTTTCGGGGAGCTGTTTTTT. It encodes CASSIDAFGELFF.

This clonotype was seen many times. The chain joins TRBV12-3 or TRBV12-4 to TRBJ1-5; D ambiguous. The V end lost 0 bases, the J end lost 0 bases, and 9 bases lay between the germline ends. The length of the CDR3 is 16 residues. This CDR3 is CASSLALGHSNQPQHF. CDR3 bases: TGTGCCAGCAGTTTAGCGCTTGGGCATAGCAATCAGCCCCAGCATTTT.

This clonotype was observed many times. The chain combines TRBV12-3 or TRBV12-4 with TRBJ2-3; D is unclear. Trimming removed 2 bases at V and 2 bases at J, with 5 bases between. There are 13 residues in the CDR3. CDR3 in amino acids: CASSLLSTDTQYF. DNA for the CDR3: TGTGCCAGCAGTTTACTCTCCACAGATACGCAGTATTTT.

In this sample, this clonotype turned up many times. The rearrangement joins TRBV29-1 to TRBJ2-7, with TRBD1 matching over 9 bases. V shed 3 bases, J shed 4 bases, and the junction held 4 bases outside the gene matches. The V gene's germline CDR1 is SQVTM and CDR2 ANQGSEA. The CDR3 contains 13 residues. The CDR3 region has the DNA TGCAGCGTTGAGTCACAGGGGGCTTACGAGCAGTACTTC. Protein sequence: CSVESQGAYEQYF.